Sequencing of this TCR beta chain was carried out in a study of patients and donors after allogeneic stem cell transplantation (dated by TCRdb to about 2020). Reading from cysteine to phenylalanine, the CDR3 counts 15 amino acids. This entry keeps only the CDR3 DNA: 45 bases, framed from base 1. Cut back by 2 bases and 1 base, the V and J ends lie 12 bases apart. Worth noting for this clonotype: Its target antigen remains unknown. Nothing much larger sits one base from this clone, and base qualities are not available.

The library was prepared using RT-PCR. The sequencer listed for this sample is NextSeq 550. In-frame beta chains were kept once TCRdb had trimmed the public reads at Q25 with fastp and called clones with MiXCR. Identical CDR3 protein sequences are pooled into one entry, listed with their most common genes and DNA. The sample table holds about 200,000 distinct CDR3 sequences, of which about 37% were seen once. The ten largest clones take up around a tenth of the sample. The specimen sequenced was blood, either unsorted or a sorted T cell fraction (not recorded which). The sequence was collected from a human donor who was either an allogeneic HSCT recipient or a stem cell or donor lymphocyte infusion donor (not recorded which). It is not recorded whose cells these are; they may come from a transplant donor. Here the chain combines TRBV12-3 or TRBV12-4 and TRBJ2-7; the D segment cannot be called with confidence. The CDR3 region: CASSLYWQESYEQYF. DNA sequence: TGTGCCAGCAGTTTATATTGGCAGGAGTCCTACGAGCAGTACTTC.